The TCR beta chain described here comes from a study of shared clonotypes between healthy human individuals. Background on the study: Three men and a couple of women, aged 18 to 49, were donors.

Profiled with immunoSEQ multiplex PCR; TCRdb holds only in-frame clones, not every one. The sample lists some 1.5 million clones, about 96% occurring once. About this clone itself: The antigen is not known.

Trimming took off 7 bases at V and 0 bases at J, with 18 bases between the two ends. There are 16 residues in the CDR3. Germline assignment: CDR1 LNHDA and CDR2 SQIVND (reference sequence). Study-wide results and caveats: Relative to memory subsets, naive subsets generally showed larger estimated richness.

Negatively enriched CD4+ T cells were divided by CD45RA into naive and memory. Sequenced input: naive CD4+ T cells sorted from blood. Subset here: CD45RA+ positively selected. The gene calls are TRBV19 and TRBJ1-2; no definite D call. The TCR originated in a man in his thirties or forties in good health. CDR3 in DNA: TGTGCCAGTAATGTCTTTTTAGGGAGTCCTAACTATGGCTACACCTTC. As protein: CASNVFLGSPNYGYTF.